A single sample is the source of the 27 T cell receptor beta chains below, sequenced in a study of T cells after yellow fever vaccination. MiXCR, applied by TCRdb to the 5' RACE reads, yields one record per CDR3 protein. The sample has some 670,000 distinct CDR3 sequences; 12% are singletons. The sample was PBMCs, taken on the day of the yellow fever booster vaccination. The receptor set was obtained from a man younger than 45 who received the YFV17D yellow fever vaccine.

With respect to this clonotype: One end of the junction varies from germline; a read error may be responsible. The rearrangement uses TRBV7-9 and TRBJ1-5, with unresolved D. This CDR3 region has 14 residues. CDR1 is SEHNR and CDR2 is FQNEAQ in the germline V gene (reference sequence). CDR3 nucleotide sequence: TGTGCCAGCAGCTTAGGTCCGACTGGTCAGGCCCAGCATTTT. Translating it yields CASSLGPTGQAQHF. The full variable domain, its missing parts supplied by reference TRBV7-9 and TRBJ1-5, is DTGVSQNPRHKITKRGQNVTFRCDPISEHNRLYWYRQTLGQGPEFLTYFQNEAQLEKSRLLSDRFSAERPKGSFSTLEIQRTEQGDSAMYLCASSLGPTGQAQHFGDGTRLSIL.

This clonotype has more than one count but fewer than ten. The chain recombines TRBV21-1 with TRBJ1-1. TRBV21-1 is designated a pseudogene. CDR3 size: 11 residues. The CDR3 sequence is CASSNVDEAFF. The CDR3 bases are TGTGCCAGCAGCAACGTAGATGAAGCTTTCTTT.

This clonotype was counted many times. The chain carries TRBV6-5 and TRBJ1-1; D ambiguous. From germline, CDR1 is MNHEY and CDR2 SVGAGI. This CDR3 contains 14 residues. V dropped 2 bases and J dropped 1 base, with 8 bases sitting between them. CDR3 in DNA: TGTGCCAGCAGTTACAGGATAGAGAACACTGAAGCTTTCTTT. Its translation is CASSYRIENTEAFF.

This clonotype came up many times. V is TRBV5-1 and J is TRBJ2-7, with 7 bases lining up with TRBD1. Trimming removed 0 bases from V and 6 bases from J; junction bases left unmatched: 6. The CDR3 has 14 amino acids. Germline lookup yields CDR1 SGHRS and CDR2 YFSETQ. The CDR3 region has the DNA TGCGCCAGCAGCTTGGAACAGGGGAGATTCGAGCAGTACTTC. This translates into CASSLEQGRFEQYF.

V is TRBV14 and J is TRBJ2-7; tentatively, D is TRBD1 or TRBD2 (5 bases each). Trimming took 1 base from V and 6 from J, leaving 19 bases between them. Germline V gives CDR1 SGHDN, CDR2 FVKESK. This CDR3 region has 16 residues. The CDR3 bases are TGTGCCAGCAGCCAAGGTCTCCGGGACCGGAACGTCGAGCAGTACTTC. It codes for CASSQGLRDRNVEQYF.

The chain uses TRBV11-3 and TRBJ2-1; TRBD2 matches 10 bases. The CDR3 sequence is 16 residues long. Germline V gene sequence: CDR1 SGHNT, CDR2 YENEEA. After removal of 5 bases from V and 8 bases from J, the junction contained 12 bases not matched to a gene. The CDR3 loop reads CASSPPRSGRDDEQFF. The CDR3 nucleotides read TGTGCCAGCAGCCCCCCCAGGAGCGGGAGGGACGATGAGCAGTTCTTC.

This clonotype appeared a few times. Written as DNA, the CDR3 is TGTGCCAGCAGCTTTCAGCGTATGGAGACCCAGTACTTC. Its translation is CASSFQRMETQYF. The chain has TRBV7-2 and TRBJ2-5; D remains ambiguous. With 3 bases removed from V and 5 bases from J, the gap between germline ends came to 10 bases. Looked up from germline, CDR1 is SGHTA and CDR2 is FQGNSA. There are 13 residues in the CDR3.

The chain's CDR3 is CSATVAGGYNEQFF. The CDR3 nucleotides read TGCAGTGCTACGGTAGCGGGAGGGTACAATGAGCAGTTCTTC. J is TRBJ2-1 and V is TRBV20-1; 11 bases agree with TRBD2. Losses at the gene ends were 4 bases for V and 4 bases for J; bases not matched to a gene: 3. The CDR3 spans 14 residues. The V gene's germline CDR1 is DFQATT and CDR2 SNEGSKA (reference sequence).

The table lists this clonotype with a few counts. V is TRBV7-9 and J is TRBJ1-1; no firm D call. This CDR3 spans 11 amino acids. Germline V gene lookup returns CDR1 SEHNR and CDR2 FQNEAQ (reference sequence). V lost 5 bases and J 9 bases, leaving 10 bases between the germline ends. This chain's CDR3 is CASSKHGKAFF. CDR3 in DNA: TGTGCCAGCAGCAAGCATGGCAAAGCTTTCTTT.

Written as DNA, the CDR3 is TGTGCCAGCAGCCAAGTTCCGGGACAAGAAAAGTCCACCGGGGAGCTGTTTTTT. This encodes CASSQVPGQEKSTGELFF. This chain joins TRBV21-1 and TRBJ2-2; TRBD1, the table's D call, lacks a check against the DNA. TRBV21-1 is a pseudogene locus. This CDR3 contains 18 residues.

This clonotype was picked up many times. This sequence joins TRBV5-1 and TRBJ2-3; TRBD2 matches at 14 bases. The CDR3 has 16 amino acids. The germline CDR1 and CDR2 sequences are SGHRS and YFSETQ. J was trimmed by 6 bases and V by 2 bases; bases with no gene match: 5. The CDR3 DNA follows: TGCGCCAGCAGCTTTAGACTAGCGGGAGGGCCTGATACGCAGTATTTT. Translating it yields CASSFRLAGGPDTQYF.

This clonotype occurred a few times. V and J are TRBV27 and TRBJ2-1, with 14 bases aligning to TRBD2. The CDR3 is 16 residues long. Germline CDR1 and CDR2: MNHEY and SMNVEV (reference sequence). Losses at the gene ends were 5 bases for V and 7 bases for J; bases not matched to a gene: 7. The CDR3 here is CASSAGTSGSINEQFF. The CDR3 DNA is TGTGCCAGCAGTGCCGGGACTAGCGGGAGTATAAATGAGCAGTTCTTC.

This clonotype has a handful of counts. CDR3 DNA: TGTGCCAGCACCCTGACCGGGACACCCTTTAATGAGCAGTTCTTC. Translated, it gives CASTLTGTPFNEQFF. The gene calls are TRBV12-3 or TRBV12-4 and TRBJ2-1; TRBD1 might be the D (6 bases). Trimming took 7 bases from V and 7 from J, leaving 20 bases between them. The CDR3 totals 15 residues.

This clonotype came up many times. The chain couples TRBV5-1 to TRBJ2-2; D possibly uses TRBD1 or TRBD2 (5 bases each). CDR1 is SGHRS, CDR2 YFSETQ, per germline. The CDR3 runs to 14 residues. With 4 bases removed from V and 3 bases from J, the gap between germline ends came to 10 bases. CDR3 sequence: CASSGGWDTGELFF. CDR3 sequence (DNA): TGCGCCAGCAGCGGGGGATGGGACACCGGGGAGCTGTTTTTT.

V and J are TRBV12-3 or TRBV12-4 and TRBJ2-1, with TRBD2 identical over 7 bases. V was pared by 6 bases and J by 10 bases, with 9 bases of the junction left unmatched. The CDR3 is made up of 13 amino acids. CDR3 DNA: TGTGCCAGCAGCCTTCTGGAGCGGGGCGAGCAGTTCTTC. Encoded protein: CASSLLERGEQFF.

Of note for this clonotype: Compared with germline, one end of the junction differs, possibly owing to a read error. The V and J genes are TRBV7-7 and TRBJ1-5; no firm D call. The CDR3 extends over 19 amino acids. CDR1 SSHAT and CDR2 FNYEAQ come from the germline V gene (reference sequence). The chain's CDR3 is CASSFIRQASTRSNQPQHF. Here the CDR3 DNA reads TGTGCTAGCAGCTTTATCCGCCAAGCCTCGACGAGGAGCAATCAGCCCCAGCATTTT.

The rearrangement uses TRBV10-3 and TRBJ2-4, with D perhaps matching TRBD2 (5 bases). CDR3 length: 15 residues. Germline V lookup: CDR1 ENHRY, CDR2 SYGVKD. The V gene lost 3 bases and the J gene lost 0 bases, with 9 bases spanning the gap. For the CDR3, the DNA is TGTGCCATCAGTGATGGCGGACTAGCCAAAAACATTCAGTACTTC. It specifies CAISDGGLAKNIQYF.

This clonotype appeared once. The chain has TRBV20-1 and TRBJ2-4; TRBD1 matches at 11 bases. The trim removed 5 bases at V and 6 bases at J, leaving 0 bases unmatched. This CDR3 spans 12 amino acids. Germline V gene sequence: CDR1 DFQATT, CDR2 SNEGSKA (reference sequence). CDR3 sequence (DNA): TGCAGTGCTGGGACAGGGGGAAACATTCAGTACTTC. Translation gives CSAGTGGNIQYF.

This chain links TRBV3-1 with TRBJ2-1, with D perhaps matching TRBD1 (7 bases). The CDR3 is made up of 15 amino acids. Germline lookup yields CDR1 LGHDT and CDR2 YNNKEL (reference sequence). The V end was cut by 4 bases, the J end by 0 bases, with 10 bases between. The chain's CDR3 is CASSRRDSSYNEQFF. CDR3 nucleotides: TGTGCCAGCAGCCGGAGGGACAGCTCCTACAATGAGCAGTTCTTC.

This clonotype came up many times. The rearrangement joins TRBV12-3 or TRBV12-4 to TRBJ2-7; 12 bases are shared with TRBD1. V shed 6 bases, J shed 5 bases, and the junction held 5 bases outside the gene matches. CDR3 length: 14 residues. In nucleotides, the CDR3 is TGTGCCAGCAGGTCGGGGACAGGGGGCGACGAGCAGTACTTC. Translated, it gives CASRSGTGGDEQYF.

As regards this clonotype: One end of the junction varies from germline; a read error may be responsible. The chain carries TRBV5-6 and TRBJ2-7; unclear D gene. Per the germline V gene, CDR1 is SGHDT and CDR2 is YYEEEE. The CDR3 is 14 amino acids. The CDR3 sequence: CASSFRLGSHEQYF. CDR3 nucleotides: TGTGCCAGCAGCTTCCGACTCGGCTCCCACGAGCAGTACTTC.

The CDR3 DNA sequence: TGTGCCACCAGCAGAGACAGGACCTACGAGCAGTACTTC. It translates to CATSRDRTYEQYF. This chain joins TRBV15 and TRBJ2-7; D is ambiguous. Germline V gives CDR1 LNHNV, CDR2 YYDKDF (reference sequence). The germline V and J ends were trimmed by 0 bases and 2 bases, with 5 bases remaining between them. The CDR3 has 13 amino acids.

J is TRBJ2-1 and V is TRBV18; 9 nucleotides agree with TRBD2. J lost 7 bases, V lost 1 base, and 5 bases had no gene match. Germline CDR1 is KGHSH and CDR2 is LQKENI. This CDR3 is built from 15 residues. CDR3 nucleotides: TGTGCCAGCTCACCACGAGCGGGAGGTGCTAATGAGCAGTTCTTC. Translating gives CASSPRAGGANEQFF.

This clonotype occurred many times. This chain uses TRBV7-2 with TRBJ2-7; D unresolved. The germline V gene has CDR1 SGHTA and CDR2 FQGNSA. V lost 5 bases to trimming and J lost 0 bases, with 8 bases between them. The length of the CDR3 is 13 residues. Here the CDR3 DNA reads TGTGCCAGCAGCCCTTGGGCCTCCTACGAGCAGTACTTC. It specifies CASSPWASYEQYF.

This clonotype was seen only a few times. J is TRBJ1-1 and V is TRBV7-9; TRBD1 might be the D (6 bases). The CDR3 length is 15 residues. Germline V gene sequence: CDR1 SEHNR, CDR2 FQNEAQ (reference sequence). Between the trimmed V and J ends, which lost 3 bases and 3 bases, there was a span of 14 bases. Here the CDR3 reads CASSFQSGDDTEAFF. CDR3 DNA: TGTGCCAGCAGCTTCCAATCAGGGGATGACACTGAAGCTTTCTTT.

This chain links TRBV7-2 with TRBJ1-1; TRBD1 matches at 8 bases. This CDR3 comprises 15 residues. The germline V gene encodes CDR1 SGHTA and CDR2 FQGNSA. V was pared by 1 base and J by 4 bases, with 5 bases of the junction left unmatched. CDR3 sequence: CASSLVAGGVTEAFF. The CDR3 coding sequence is TGTGCCAGCAGCTTAGTGGCAGGGGGCGTCACTGAAGCTTTCTTT.

There are a few counts of this clonotype. The CDR3 region has the DNA TGTGCCAGCAGCATGGGCCCTGGGGGTCATGAGCAGTTCTTC. Translated: CASSMGPGGHEQFF. The rearrangement links TRBV7-3 to TRBJ2-1; D is possibly TRBD1 or TRBD2 (5 bases each). V lost 5 bases and J 8 bases, leaving 16 bases between the germline ends. CDR3 length: 14 amino acids. Germline-derived CDR1 and CDR2 are SGHTA and FQGTGA.